One and the same sample provided the 32 T cell receptor beta chains below, sequenced in a study of cytomegalovirus exposure and HLA in healthy donors. With 60 Vbeta and 13 Jbeta primers, the PCR was carried out. Clones were read by immunoSEQ multiplex PCR, and TCRdb kept only the in-frame ones, dropping some. The table includes about 240,000 clones, roughly 82% detected once. Sequenced sample: PBMCs. These receptors all stem from a woman in her 40s in good health and CMV-seropositive.

The genes are TRBV7-6 and TRBJ2-1, with TRBD2 identical over 10 bases. V lost 1 base and J lost 2; bases outside the gene matches: 5. This CDR3 is 17 amino acids long. Germline lookup yields CDR1 SGHVS and CDR2 FNYEAQ. The DNA for the CDR3 is TGTGCCAGCAGCTTAGGTCTAGCGGGGGCCCCCTACAATGAGCAGTTCTTC. Translating gives CASSLGLAGAPYNEQFF. The complete variable domain, with remaining parts taken from reference TRBV7-6 and TRBJ2-1, reads GAGVSQSPRYKVTKRGQDVALRCDPISGHVSLYWYRQALGQGPEFLTYFNYEAQQDKSGLPNDRFSAERPEGSISTLTIQRTEQRDSAMYRCASSLGLAGAPYNEQFFGPGTRLTVL.

The chain recombines TRBV6-1 with TRBJ1-6; 9 nucleotides agree with TRBD1. Germline values: CDR1 MNHNS, CDR2 SASEGT. Trimming took 3 bases from V and 0 from J; bases not matched to a gene: 6. CDR3 size: 18 residues. CDR3 amino acids: CASSDQDRGSSYNSPLHF. Written as DNA, the CDR3 is TGTGCCAGCAGTGACCAGGACAGGGGCTCCTCCTATAATTCACCCCTCCACTTT.

DNA of the CDR3: TGTGCCAGCAGGCGTTCTGGGGCCAACGTCCTGACTTTC. Translated, it gives CASRRSGANVLTF. This chain connects TRBV27 to TRBJ2-6; no reliable D call. V lost 6 bases and J 1 base, leaving 4 bases between the germline ends. This CDR3 is built from 13 residues. Germline CDR1 is MNHEY and CDR2 is SMNVEV (reference sequence).

Here the CDR3 DNA reads TGTGCCAGCTCAATACAAAGCGGGAGGCCAGATACGCAGTATTTT. The encoded protein is CASSIQSGRPDTQYF. This chain uses TRBV18 with TRBJ2-3; 9 nucleotides agree with TRBD2. The ends lost 5 bases at V and 4 bases at J; junction bases unmatched: 7. The CDR3 runs 15 residues. Germline CDR1 KGHSH, CDR2 LQKENI.

This clone is a singleton in its sample. The chain combines TRBV19 with TRBJ1-2; perhaps TRBD1 as D (6 bases). CDR1 and CDR2 from the germline V gene are LNHDA and SQIVND (reference sequence). Trimming took off 1 base at V and 6 bases at J, with 15 bases between the two ends. CDR3 size: 15 residues. The CDR3 loop reads CASSIARGPGDGYTF. The CDR3 DNA reads as TGTGCCAGTAGTATAGCCCGTGGGCCAGGGGATGGCTACACCTTC.

The chain joins TRBV2 to TRBJ1-1; 9 nucleotides match TRBD1. The CDR3 extends over 13 amino acids. Germline V gene data show CDR1 as SNHLY and CDR2 as FYNNEI. Losses at the gene ends were 8 bases for V and 5 bases for J; bases not matched to a gene: 6. Here the CDR3 DNA reads TGTGCCAGCCGATTGACAGGGGGGACTGAAGCTTTCTTT. Its translation is CASRLTGGTEAFF.

The chain carries TRBV16 and TRBJ2-5; weak D call: TRBD1 (6 bases). Germline V gives CDR1 KGHSY, CDR2 FQNENV. Trimming stripped 4 bases from V and 10 bases from J, with 13 bases between. This CDR3 is 12 amino acids long. CDR3 in DNA: TGTGCCAGCAGCCGTGGACAGTTCGGCCAGTACTTC. It is translated as CASSRGQFGQYF.

This clone has just one count. This sequence joins TRBV6-1 and TRBJ1-3, with a weak D call TRBD1 (6 bases). The CDR3 has 15 amino acids. Looked up from germline, CDR1 is MNHNS and CDR2 is SASEGT. V lost 4 bases and J lost 0, with 10 bases in between. CDR3 amino acids: CASSVTGLSGNTIYF. In DNA form, the CDR3 reads TGTGCCAGCAGTGTTACAGGGCTCTCTGGAAACACCATATATTTT.

This chain uses TRBV10-3 with TRBJ1-1, with TRBD1 as a possible D gene (5 bases). From germline, CDR1 is ENHRY and CDR2 SYGVKD. Trimming pared 2 bases from V and 5 bases from J, leaving 12 bases between. CDR3 length: 14 amino acids. In nucleotides, the CDR3 is TGTGCCATCAGTGAGCAGGGAGGGCGTACTGAAGCTTTCTTT. This codes for CAISEQGGRTEAFF.

This clone appeared a single time. The genes are TRBV11-3 and TRBJ2-5, with 9 bases that match TRBD1. Germline V gives CDR1 SGHNT, CDR2 YENEEA. The ends lost 4 bases at V and 4 bases at J; junction bases unmatched: 13. The CDR3 contains 17 residues. CDR3 bases: TGTGCCAGCAGCTCCCGAAGGTTCCAGGGACAGGGAGAGACCCAGTACTTC. This sequence encodes CASSSRRFQGQGETQYF.

The chain carries TRBV9 and TRBJ1-1, with 7 bases aligning to TRBD1. Trimming removed 3 bases from V and 3 bases from J; junction bases left unmatched: 5. The CDR3 sequence is 14 residues long. Germline values: CDR1 SGDLS, CDR2 YYNGEE. CDR3 loop: CASSGTRGDTEAFF. In DNA, the CDR3 is TGTGCCAGCAGCGGAACCAGGGGGGACACTGAAGCTTTCTTT.

The genes are TRBV10-3 and TRBJ2-3; TRBD2 agrees at 14 bases. The germline gives CDR1 ENHRY, CDR2 SYGVKD. With V trimmed by 10 bases and J by 3 bases, 6 bases remained unmatched. The CDR3 sequence is 15 residues long. CDR3 DNA sequence: TGTGCCACCGGACTAGCGGGGGGAGGTACAGATACGCAGTATTTT. Encoded protein: CATGLAGGGTDTQYF.

The chain uses TRBV5-8 and TRBJ1-5, with 8 bases matching TRBD1. Germline loops: CDR1 SGHTS, CDR2 YDEGEE. V lost 3 bases and J lost 2; bases outside the gene matches: 4. This CDR3 region has 15 residues. CDR3 nucleotides: TGTGCCAGCAGCTCTCAGGGGGCTGGCAATCAGCCCCAGCATTTT. Translation: CASSSQGAGNQPQHF.

The chain uses TRBV9 and TRBJ2-5, with D tentatively TRBD2 (5 bases). V lost 0 bases to trimming and J lost 5 bases, with 11 bases between them. The CDR3 has 14 residues. Germline CDR1 reads SGDLS; CDR2 reads YYNGEE. The CDR3 coding sequence is TGTGCCAGCAGCGTAGAGGCTTCGGGGGAGACCCAGTACTTC. Translating it yields CASSVEASGETQYF.

The chain links TRBV9 to TRBJ2-1, with D possibly matching TRBD2 (6 bases). The CDR3 length is 15 residues. Trimming removed 3 bases from V and 0 bases from J, with 10 bases in between. Per the germline V gene, CDR1 is SGDLS and CDR2 is YYNGEE. The CDR3 loop reads CASSESGLSYNEQFF. Here the CDR3 DNA reads TGTGCCAGCAGCGAGAGCGGGCTCTCCTACAATGAGCAGTTCTTC.

The chain uses TRBV4-1 and TRBJ2-5; weak D call: TRBD1 (6 bases). The germline CDR1 and CDR2 sequences are MGHRA and YSYEKL. The length of the CDR3 is 16 residues. V lost 0 bases and J 4 bases, leaving 15 bases between the germline ends. The CDR3 is CASSQDGRGGGETQYF. The CDR3 DNA follows: TGCGCCAGCAGCCAAGACGGCAGGGGCGGAGGAGAGACCCAGTACTTC.

The CDR3 is CASSLSGLYEQYF. The CDR3 nucleotides are TGTGCCAGCAGCTTAAGCGGACTCTACGAGCAGTACTTC. V is TRBV5-4 and J is TRBJ2-7; possibly TRBD2 for D (5 bases). The CDR3 sequence is 13 residues long. Germline values: CDR1 SGHNT, CDR2 YYREEE (reference sequence). Trimming took off 2 bases at V and 3 bases at J, with 9 bases between the two ends.

This sequence joins TRBV5-1 and TRBJ2-3; TRBD2 agrees at 8 bases. Germline CDR1 SGHRS, CDR2 YFSETQ. Unmatched junction bases numbered 10, after V lost 7 bases and J lost 3 bases. This CDR3 has 15 residues. The CDR3 coding sequence is TGCGCCAGCCGAGACGGGGGGGGTTTAACAGATACGCAGTATTTT. Translating gives CASRDGGGLTDTQYF.

The chain uses TRBV27 and TRBJ2-7; 11 nucleotides agree with TRBD2. There are 16 residues in the CDR3. Trimming cost V 4 bases and J 3 bases; bases outside gene matches: 8. Germline assignment: CDR1 MNHEY and CDR2 SMNVEV (reference sequence). CDR3 protein: CASSSLRLAGRYEQYF. In DNA, the CDR3 is TGTGCCAGCAGTTCCCTTAGACTAGCGGGACGCTACGAGCAGTACTTC.

As for this clone: Germline and junction disagree at one end, which may indicate a read error. The J gene is TRBJ1-4, the V gene TRBV7-9, with D tentatively TRBD1 (6 bases). The CDR3 is 15 residues long. CDR1 SEHNR and CDR2 FQNEAQ come from the germline V gene (reference sequence). CDR3 in amino acids: CSSSSTGSPNEKLFF. The CDR3 region has the DNA TGTTCCAGCAGCTCAACAGGGTCCCCTAATGAAAAACTGTTTTTT.

The chain combines TRBV30 with TRBJ1-1; D may be TRBD1 (5 bases). This CDR3 is 13 amino acids long. V lost 5 bases and J 4 bases, leaving 14 bases between the germline ends. Germline V gives CDR1 GTSNPN, CDR2 SVGIG (reference sequence). The CDR3 reads CAWSVGARTEAFF. Here the CDR3 DNA reads TGTGCCTGGTCCGTAGGGGCGCGCACTGAAGCTTTCTTT.

V and J are TRBV30 and TRBJ2-1; the match to TRBD2 covers 10 bases. Unmatched junction bases numbered 2, after V lost 4 bases and J lost 8 bases. Germline V gene lookup returns CDR1 GTSNPN and CDR2 SVGIG (reference sequence). The CDR3 totals 12 residues. The CDR3 DNA reads TGTGCCTGGACTAGCGGGAGCTATGAGCAGTTCTTC. It yields the protein CAWTSGSYEQFF.

The CDR3 reads CASSYEGFSNSPLHF. The CDR3 DNA follows: TGTGCCAGCAGTTATGAGGGTTTTAGTAATTCACCCCTCCACTTT. The chain employs TRBV6-5 and TRBJ1-6; D remains ambiguous. V was trimmed by 3 bases and J by 6 bases, leaving 12 bases between them. The germline V gene has CDR1 MNHEY and CDR2 SVGAGI. CDR3 length: 15 amino acids.

This clone was recorded a few times. The CDR3 bases are TGTGCCAGTAGTGGGACCGGGAGGGGATACGAGCAGTACTTC. Its translation: CASSGTGRGYEQYF. The chain couples TRBV19 to TRBJ2-7, with 8 bases fitting TRBD2. Germline-derived CDR1 and CDR2 are LNHDA and SQIVND (reference sequence). The CDR3 extends over 14 amino acids. V was pared by 5 bases and J by 4 bases, with 7 bases of the junction left unmatched.

This clone has just one count. V gene TRBV28 combines with J gene TRBJ1-1; maybe TRBD1 (6 bases). CDR1 and CDR2 (germline): MDHEN, SYDVKM. With 6 bases removed from V and 5 bases from J, the gap between germline ends came to 16 bases. This CDR3 is 14 amino acids long. The CDR3 coding sequence is TGTGCCAGCAGACTAGGGGGATGGCGTACTGAAGCTTTCTTT. Translated, it gives CASRLGGWRTEAFF.

The chain employs TRBV10-2 and TRBJ2-1; 7 bases fit TRBD2. The CDR3 has 16 residues. Germline V gene lookup returns CDR1 WSHSY and CDR2 SAAADI. V gave up 5 bases and J gave up 2 bases; unmatched junction bases: 9. For the CDR3, the DNA is TGCGCCAGCAGTTCCCTAGAGCGGGGCCCCTACAATGAGCAGTTCTTC. It codes for CASSSLERGPYNEQFF.

The rearrangement uses TRBV6-6 and TRBJ2-5, with TRBD2 as a possible D gene (5 bases). The J call is doubtful: the DNA matches TRBJ2-7 better. Germline V gene sequence: CDR1 MNHNY, CDR2 SVGAGI (reference sequence). The CDR3 contains 12 residues. The CDR3, as DNA: TGTGCCAGCAGCCGCGAGGGCTACGAGCAGTACTTC. This encodes CASSREGYEQYF.

This rearrangement joins TRBV30 to TRBJ1-6, with 8 bases fitting TRBD1. Germline V gives CDR1 GTSNPN, CDR2 SVGIG (reference sequence). The CDR3 totals 15 residues. Trimming at V came to 4 bases and at J to 9 bases, leaving 11 bases not matched to a gene. CDR3 in DNA: TGTGCCTGGAAGCAAACTACAGGGGGGGGTTCACCCCTCCACTTT. Its translation is CAWKQTTGGGSPLHF.

J is TRBJ2-5 and V is TRBV30; D perhaps matches TRBD1 (6 bases). The DNA end favors TRBJ2-7, so the J call may be wrong. CDR3 length equals 13 residues. CDR1 and CDR2 from the germline V gene are GTSNPN and SVGIG (reference sequence). CDR3 region: CAWREQGTYEQYF. The CDR3 nucleotides read TGTGCCTGGAGGGAACAGGGAACCTACGAGCAGTACTTC.

This clone was counted a few times. CDR3 loop: CSNQGMNSPLHF. Written as DNA, the CDR3 is TGTTCCAACCAGGGGATGAATTCACCCCTCCACTTT. This rearrangement joins TRBV7-9 to TRBJ1-6, with TRBD1 as a possible D gene (6 bases). Germline CDR1 is SEHNR and CDR2 is FQNEAQ (reference sequence). The CDR3 loop spans 12 amino acids. Full variable domain (outside the CDR3, taken from reference TRBV7-9 and TRBJ1-6): DTGVSQNPRHKITKRGQNVTFRCDPISEHNRLYWYRQTLGQGPEFLTYFQNEAQLEKSRLLSDRFSAERPKGSFSTLEIQRTEQGDSAMYLCSNQGMNSPLHFGNGTRLTVT.

This clone was observed once. V and J are TRBV5-6 and TRBJ1-2, with D perhaps TRBD1 (5 bases). Germline values: CDR1 SGHDT, CDR2 YYEEEE. The CDR3 has 14 amino acids. The V end lost 0 bases, the J end lost 1 base, and 7 bases lay between the germline ends. This CDR3 is CASSLGQYNYGYTF. The DNA for the CDR3 is TGTGCCAGCAGCTTGGGACAGTATAACTATGGCTACACCTTC. Filled out from reference TRBV5-6 and TRBJ1-2, the complete variable domain reads DAGVTQSPTHLIKTRGQQVTLRCSPKSGHDTVSWYQQALGQGPQFIFQYYEEEERQRGNFPDRFSGHQFPNYSSELNVNALLLGDSALYLCASSLGQYNYGYTFGSGTRLTVV.

This chain connects TRBV7-2 to TRBJ2-7; D is perhaps TRBD1 (6 bases). The CDR3 totals 15 residues. From germline, CDR1 is SGHTA and CDR2 FQGNSA. Trimming shortened V by 1 base and J by 4 bases, and 14 bases separated the two germline ends. The CDR3 loop is CASSLVGTSKYEQYF. Here the CDR3 DNA reads TGTGCCAGCAGCTTAGTCGGGACAAGTAAGTACGAGCAGTACTTC.